These 10 T cell receptor beta chains were sequenced from one sample in a study of PD-1 blockade in classical Hodgkin lymphoma. TCRdb's copy holds only in-frame clones and misses some; the assay was immunoSEQ multiplex PCR. The table lists more than 12,000 clones, around 88% of them singletons. Every patient relapsed after autologous stem cell transplantation, and brentuximab vedotin exposure varied. Material: peripheral blood mononuclear cells (PBMCs), obtained before the second cycle of nivolumab. The receptors here all came from a human donor with classical Hodgkin lymphoma.

This rearrangement joins TRBV4-1 to TRBJ2-2; weak D call: TRBD2 (5 bases). The CDR3 extends over 17 amino acids. Trimming removed 4 bases from V and 5 bases from J, with 20 bases in between. Germline-derived CDR1 and CDR2 are MGHRA and YSYEKL. CDR3 coding DNA: TGCGCCAGCAGCCCCTACGGGCCTTCTTCGGGGACCGGGGAGCTGTTTTTT. Translating gives CASSPYGPSSGTGELFF.

The chain joins TRBV4-2 to TRBJ2-7; 7 nucleotides line up with TRBD2. The ends lost 0 bases at V and 0 bases at J; junction bases unmatched: 2. Germline V gives CDR1 LGHNA, CDR2 YNFKEQ. There are 15 residues in the CDR3. CDR3 DNA: TGTGCCAGCAGCCAAGAGGGGGGGAGCTCCTACGAGCAGTACTTC. Its translation is CASSQEGGSSYEQYF.

The chain carries TRBV7-2 and TRBJ2-3; weak D call: TRBD1 (6 bases). Germline V gene lookup returns CDR1 SGHTA and CDR2 FQGNSA. V lost 5 bases to trimming and J lost 1 base, with 10 bases between them. This CDR3 comprises 14 residues. The CDR3 protein is CASSPDRRTDTQYF. In nucleotides, the CDR3 is TGTGCCAGCAGCCCGGACAGACGCACAGATACGCAGTATTTT.

The rearrangement joins TRBV7-7 to TRBJ2-5; TRBD2 aligns across 15 bases. The CDR3 extends over 16 amino acids. J gave up 5 bases and V 5 bases, and 6 bases lay outside the gene matches. Germline V gene lookup returns CDR1 SSHAT and CDR2 FNYEAQ (reference sequence). The CDR3, as DNA: TGTGCCAGCAGCGCCGGACTAGCGGGGGGGCAGGAGACCCAGTACTTC. Amino acid sequence: CASSAGLAGGQETQYF.

The DNA for the CDR3 is TGTGCCAGCAGCCTAAGTCCAGCCTTCGACACTGAAGCTTTCTTT. Translated: CASSLSPAFDTEAFF. The chain couples TRBV7-2 to TRBJ1-1; D not resolved. Germline V CDR1 and CDR2: SGHTA, FQGNSA. V was clipped by 5 bases and J by 3 bases, with 16 bases between them. This CDR3 spans 15 amino acids.

The chain couples TRBV4-3 to TRBJ1-4; 7 bases map to TRBD1. CDR1 is LGHNA and CDR2 is YSLEER in the germline V gene. Losses at the gene ends were 0 bases for V and 7 bases for J; bases not matched to a gene: 5. The CDR3 sequence is 15 residues long. The CDR3 DNA sequence: TGCGCCAGCAGCCAAGATGACAGGGTGGGTGAAAAACTGTTTTTT. Translated: CASSQDDRVGEKLFF.

By its share, this clone is medium-sized (0.01 to 0.1%). The chain is built from TRBV29-1 and TRBJ1-1; D is uncertain. V was clipped by 1 base and J by 5 bases, with 11 bases between them. CDR1 SQVTM and CDR2 ANQGSEA come from the germline V gene. This CDR3 has 13 residues. The CDR3 spells CSVEGFQATEAFF. CDR3 DNA sequence: TGCAGCGTTGAAGGGTTCCAGGCTACTGAAGCTTTCTTT.

The chain is built from TRBV18 and TRBJ1-2; possibly TRBD1 for D (6 bases). This CDR3 has 14 residues. Germline assignment: CDR1 KGHSH and CDR2 LQKENI. Trimming took 0 bases from V and 7 from J, leaving 12 bases between them. In DNA, the CDR3 is TGTGCCAGCTCACCACCGTCGGGGGCTGGTGGCTACACCTTC. Translation gives CASSPPSGAGGYTF.

The chain's CDR3 is CASSFSGTANQPQHF. As DNA, the CDR3 is TGTGCCAGCAGTTTCTCCGGGACAGCTAATCAGCCCCAGCATTTT. V and J are TRBV27 and TRBJ1-5; 7 bases match TRBD1. The CDR3 extends over 15 amino acids. With V trimmed by 3 bases and J by 4 bases, 6 bases remained unmatched. Per the germline V gene, CDR1 is MNHEY and CDR2 is SMNVEV (reference sequence).

The rearrangement uses TRBV2 and TRBJ2-3, with D possibly TRBD1 on 6 matching bases. Germline lookup yields CDR1 SNHLY and CDR2 FYNNEI. CDR3 length: 14 residues. V lost 2 bases to trimming and J lost 5 bases, with 11 bases between them. As DNA, the CDR3 is TGTGCCAGCAGTGAACAGGGGTTCGGAGATACGCAGTATTTT. This translates into CASSEQGFGDTQYF.